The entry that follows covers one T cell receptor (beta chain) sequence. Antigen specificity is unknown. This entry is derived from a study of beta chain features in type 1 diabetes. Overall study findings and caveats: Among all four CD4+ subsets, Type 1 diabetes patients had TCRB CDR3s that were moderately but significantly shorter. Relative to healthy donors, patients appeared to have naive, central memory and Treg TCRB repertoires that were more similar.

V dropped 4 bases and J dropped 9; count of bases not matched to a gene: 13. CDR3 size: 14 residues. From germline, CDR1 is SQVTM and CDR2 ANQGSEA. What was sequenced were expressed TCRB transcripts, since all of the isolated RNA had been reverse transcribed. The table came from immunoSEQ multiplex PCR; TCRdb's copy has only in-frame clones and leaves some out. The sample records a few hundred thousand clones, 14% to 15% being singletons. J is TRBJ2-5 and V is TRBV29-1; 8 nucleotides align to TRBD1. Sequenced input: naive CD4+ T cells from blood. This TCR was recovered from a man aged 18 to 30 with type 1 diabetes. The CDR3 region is CSVGGRQGPSAQYF. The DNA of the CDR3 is TGCAGCGTTGGGGGAAGACAGGGGCCTTCGGCCCAGTACTTC. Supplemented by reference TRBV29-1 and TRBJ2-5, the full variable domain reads SAVISQKPSRDICQRGTSLTIQCQVDSQVTMMFWYRQQPGQSLTLIATANQGSEATYESGFVIDKFPISRPNLTFSTLTVSNMSPEDSSIYLCSVGGRQGPSAQYFGPGTRLLVL.